These 4 T cell receptor beta chains were all obtained from the same sample, sequenced in a study of blood T cell repertoires in COVID-19. Clones were read by immunoSEQ multiplex PCR, and TCRdb kept only the in-frame ones, dropping some. The sample holds about 58,000 clones; approximately 80% are singletons and the top ten take about 29%. Sample: peripheral blood. These receptor sequences come from a human donor in a cohort sampled during active COVID-19.

The table lists this clone with a few counts. The rearrangement links TRBV5-6 to TRBJ1-6; 8 bases are shared with TRBD1. Germline values: CDR1 SGHDT, CDR2 YYEEEE. The V and J ends lost 6 bases and 4 bases, in that order; junction bases with no gene match: 15. This CDR3 spans 18 amino acids. CDR3 residues: CASNHQLATGEYNSPLHF. CDR3 in DNA: TGTGCCAGCAACCACCAGCTGGCGACAGGGGAGTATAATTCACCCCTCCACTTT.

This clone appeared once. The chain links TRBV7-9 to TRBJ2-7; TRBD2 might be the D (5 bases). CDR3 length equals 14 residues. The germline CDR1 and CDR2 sequences are SEHNR and FQNEAQ (reference sequence). V was clipped by 1 base and J by 4 bases, with 11 bases between them. The CDR3 sequence is CASSLGSERYEQYF. The CDR3 nucleotides read TGTGCCAGCAGCTTAGGTAGCGAGCGGTACGAGCAGTACTTC.

The chain couples TRBV7-8 to TRBJ2-2; 10 bases are a match to TRBD2. The trim removed 5 bases at V and 6 bases at J, leaving 6 bases unmatched. The germline gives CDR1 SGHVS, CDR2 FQNEAQ. There are 15 residues in the CDR3. The CDR3 DNA reads as TGTGCCAGCAGCCAAAGCGGGGGGGCCGCCGGGGAGCTGTTTTTT. Translating it yields CASSQSGGAAGELFF.

J is TRBJ2-5 and V is TRBV6-5; no reliable D call. V was clipped by 6 bases and J by 4 bases, with 9 bases between them. The CDR3 extends over 12 amino acids. CDR1 and CDR2 (germline): MNHEY, SVGAGI. CDR3 loop: CASRPLGETQYF. DNA for the CDR3: TGTGCCAGCAGGCCCCTAGGAGAGACCCAGTACTTC.